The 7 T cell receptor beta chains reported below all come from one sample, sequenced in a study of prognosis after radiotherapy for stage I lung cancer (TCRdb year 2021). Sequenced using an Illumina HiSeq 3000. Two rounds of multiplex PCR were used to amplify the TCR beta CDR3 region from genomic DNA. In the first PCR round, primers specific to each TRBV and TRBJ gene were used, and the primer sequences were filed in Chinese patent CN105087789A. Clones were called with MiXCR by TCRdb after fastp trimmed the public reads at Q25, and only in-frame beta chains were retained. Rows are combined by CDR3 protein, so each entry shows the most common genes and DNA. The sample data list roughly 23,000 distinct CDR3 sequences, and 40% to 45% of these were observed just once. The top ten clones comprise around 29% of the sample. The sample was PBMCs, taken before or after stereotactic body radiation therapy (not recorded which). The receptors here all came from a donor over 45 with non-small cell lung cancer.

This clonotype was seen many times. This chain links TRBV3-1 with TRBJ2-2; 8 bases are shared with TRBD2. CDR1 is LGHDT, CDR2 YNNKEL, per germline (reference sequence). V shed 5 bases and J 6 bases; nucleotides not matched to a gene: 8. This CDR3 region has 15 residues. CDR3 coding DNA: TGTGCCAGCAGCTCGTGGCGGGAGGAGTCCGGGGAGCTGTTTTTT. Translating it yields CASSSWREESGELFF. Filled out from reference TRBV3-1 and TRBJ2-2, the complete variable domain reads DTAVSQTPKYLVTQMGNDKSIKCEQNLGHDTMYWYKQDSKKFLKIMFSYNNKELIINETVPNRFSPKSPDKAHLNLHINSLELGDSAVYFCASSSWREESGELFFGEGSRLTVL.

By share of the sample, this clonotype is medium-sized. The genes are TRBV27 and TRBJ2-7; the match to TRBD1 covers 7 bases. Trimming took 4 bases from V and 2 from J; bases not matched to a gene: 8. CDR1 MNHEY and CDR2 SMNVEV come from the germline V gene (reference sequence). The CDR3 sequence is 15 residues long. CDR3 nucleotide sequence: TGTGCCAGCAGTTCGACAGGGACAAATGCCTACGAGCAGTACTTC. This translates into CASSSTGTNAYEQYF.

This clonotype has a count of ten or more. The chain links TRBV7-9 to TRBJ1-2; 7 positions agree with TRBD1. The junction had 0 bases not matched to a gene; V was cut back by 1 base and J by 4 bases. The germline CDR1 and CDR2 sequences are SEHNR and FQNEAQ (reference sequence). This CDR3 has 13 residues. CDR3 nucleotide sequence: TGTGCCAGCAGCTTAGGACAGGGCTATGGCTACACCTTC. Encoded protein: CASSLGQGYGYTF.

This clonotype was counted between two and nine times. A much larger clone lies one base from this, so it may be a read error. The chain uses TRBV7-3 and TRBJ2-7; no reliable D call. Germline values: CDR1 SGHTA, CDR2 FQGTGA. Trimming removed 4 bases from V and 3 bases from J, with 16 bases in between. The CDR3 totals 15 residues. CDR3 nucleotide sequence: TGTGCCAGCAGCTCGAAGAGTACGGGCAGCTACGAGCAGTACTTC. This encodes CASSSKSTGSYEQYF.

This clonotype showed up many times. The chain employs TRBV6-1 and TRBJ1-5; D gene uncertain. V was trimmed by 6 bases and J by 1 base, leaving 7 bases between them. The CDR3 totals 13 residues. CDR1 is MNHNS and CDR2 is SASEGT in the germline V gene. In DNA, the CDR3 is TGTGCCAGCAGCCTACAGAGCAATCAGCCCCAGCATTTT. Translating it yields CASSLQSNQPQHF.

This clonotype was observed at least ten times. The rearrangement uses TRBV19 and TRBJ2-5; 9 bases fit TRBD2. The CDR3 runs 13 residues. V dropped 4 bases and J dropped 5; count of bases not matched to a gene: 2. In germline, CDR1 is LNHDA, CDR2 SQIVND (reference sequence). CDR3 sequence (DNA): TGTGCCAGTAGTACGGGACTAGCTGAGACCCAGTACTTC. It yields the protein CASSTGLAETQYF.

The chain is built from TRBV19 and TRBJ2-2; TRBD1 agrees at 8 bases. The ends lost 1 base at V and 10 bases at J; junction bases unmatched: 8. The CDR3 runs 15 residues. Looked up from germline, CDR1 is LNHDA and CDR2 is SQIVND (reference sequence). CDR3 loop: CASSIARGPVVELFF. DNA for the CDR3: TGTGCCAGTAGTATAGCCAGGGGGCCTGTCGTGGAGCTGTTTTTT.